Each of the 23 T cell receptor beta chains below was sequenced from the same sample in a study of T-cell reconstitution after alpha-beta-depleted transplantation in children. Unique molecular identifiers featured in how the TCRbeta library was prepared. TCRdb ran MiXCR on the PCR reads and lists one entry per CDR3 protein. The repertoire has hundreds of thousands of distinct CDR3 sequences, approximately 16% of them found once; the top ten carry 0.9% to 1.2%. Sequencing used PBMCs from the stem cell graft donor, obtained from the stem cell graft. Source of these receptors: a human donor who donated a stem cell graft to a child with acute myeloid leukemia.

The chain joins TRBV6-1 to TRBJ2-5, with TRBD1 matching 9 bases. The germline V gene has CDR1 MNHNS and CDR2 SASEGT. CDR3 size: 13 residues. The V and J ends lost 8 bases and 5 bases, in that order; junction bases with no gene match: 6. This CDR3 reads CASGTGKVETQYF. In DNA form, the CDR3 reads TGTGCCAGCGGGACAGGGAAGGTGGAGACCCAGTACTTC.

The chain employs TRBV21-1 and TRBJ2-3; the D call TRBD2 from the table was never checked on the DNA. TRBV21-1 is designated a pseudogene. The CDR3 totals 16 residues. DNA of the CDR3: TGTGCCAGCAGCAAAGGTGATGGTAGCGGGGGAAAGTGTCGGTATTTT. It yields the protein CASSKGDGSGGKCRYF.

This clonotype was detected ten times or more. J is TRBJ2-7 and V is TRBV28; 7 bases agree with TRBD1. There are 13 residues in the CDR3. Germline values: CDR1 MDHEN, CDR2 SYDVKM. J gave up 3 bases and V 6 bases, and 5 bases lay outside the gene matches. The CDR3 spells CASSPTGIYEQYV. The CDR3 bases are TGTGCCAGCAGCCCGACAGGGATCTACGAGCAGTACGTC.

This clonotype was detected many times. The CDR3 loop reads CASSSDPYQQYF. In DNA form, the CDR3 reads TGTGCCAGCAGTTCTGACCCTTATCAGCAGTACTTC. This chain connects TRBV7-2 to TRBJ2-7; D gene unclear. This CDR3 is built from 12 residues. Trimming stripped 6 bases from V and 8 bases from J, with 14 bases between. The germline V gene has CDR1 SGHTA and CDR2 FQGNSA.

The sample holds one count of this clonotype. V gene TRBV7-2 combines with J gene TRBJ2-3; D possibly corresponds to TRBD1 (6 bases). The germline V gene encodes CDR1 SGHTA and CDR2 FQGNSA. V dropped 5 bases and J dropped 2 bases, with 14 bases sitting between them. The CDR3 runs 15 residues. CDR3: CASSAQGQVTDTQYF. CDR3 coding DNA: TGTGCCAGCAGCGCCCAGGGGCAGGTCACAGATACGCAGTATTTT.

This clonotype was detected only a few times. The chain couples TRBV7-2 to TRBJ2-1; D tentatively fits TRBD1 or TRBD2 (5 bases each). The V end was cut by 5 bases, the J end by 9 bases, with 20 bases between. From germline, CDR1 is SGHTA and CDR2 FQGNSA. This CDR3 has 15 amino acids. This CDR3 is CASSVPGSRRGEQFF. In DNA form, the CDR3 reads TGTGCCAGCAGCGTACCGGGGTCCCGAAGGGGTGAGCAGTTCTTC.

The CDR3 coding sequence is TGTGCCAGCAGCTTTATAATAGGGCAGGACTACGAGCAGTACGTC. This sequence encodes CASSFIIGQDYEQYV. V and J are TRBV5-5 and TRBJ2-7, with unresolved D. Trimming removed 2 bases at V and 3 bases at J, with 15 bases between. There are 15 residues in the CDR3. Germline CDR1 reads SGHKS; CDR2 reads YYEKEE (reference sequence).

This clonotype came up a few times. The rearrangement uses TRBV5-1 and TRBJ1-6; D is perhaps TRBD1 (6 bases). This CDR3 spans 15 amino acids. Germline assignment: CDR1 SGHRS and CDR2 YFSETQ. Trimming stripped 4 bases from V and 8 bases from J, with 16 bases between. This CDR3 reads CASSTDRPGDSPLHF. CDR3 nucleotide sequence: TGCGCCAGCAGCACCGACAGGCCCGGGGATTCACCCCTCCACTTT.

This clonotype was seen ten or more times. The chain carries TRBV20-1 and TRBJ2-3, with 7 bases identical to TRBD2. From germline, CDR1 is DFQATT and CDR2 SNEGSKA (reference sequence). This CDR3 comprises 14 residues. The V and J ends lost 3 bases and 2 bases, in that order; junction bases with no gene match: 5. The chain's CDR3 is CSASVLAVTDTQYF. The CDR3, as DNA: TGCAGTGCTAGCGTCCTAGCGGTCACAGATACGCAGTATTTT.

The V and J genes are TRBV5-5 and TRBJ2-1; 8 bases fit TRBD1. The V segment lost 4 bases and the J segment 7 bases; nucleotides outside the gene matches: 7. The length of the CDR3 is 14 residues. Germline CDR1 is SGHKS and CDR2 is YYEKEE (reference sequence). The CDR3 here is CASSVRQGWNEQFF. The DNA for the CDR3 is TGTGCCAGCAGCGTCCGACAGGGGTGGAATGAGCAGTTCTTC.

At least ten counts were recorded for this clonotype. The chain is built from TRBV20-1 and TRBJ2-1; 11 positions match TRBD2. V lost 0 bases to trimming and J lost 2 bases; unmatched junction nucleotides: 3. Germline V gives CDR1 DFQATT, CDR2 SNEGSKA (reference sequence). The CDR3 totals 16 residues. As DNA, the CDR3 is TGCAGTGCTAGAGATCTAGCGGGGGGTACCTACAATGAGCAGTTCTTC. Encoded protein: CSARDLAGGTYNEQFF.

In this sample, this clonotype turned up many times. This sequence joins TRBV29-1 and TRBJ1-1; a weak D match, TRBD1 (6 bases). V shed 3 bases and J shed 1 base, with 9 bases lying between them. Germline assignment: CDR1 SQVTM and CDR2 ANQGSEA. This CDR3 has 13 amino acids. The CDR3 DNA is TGCAGCGTTGACCAGGGGACGAACACTGAAGCTTTCTTT. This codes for CSVDQGTNTEAFF.

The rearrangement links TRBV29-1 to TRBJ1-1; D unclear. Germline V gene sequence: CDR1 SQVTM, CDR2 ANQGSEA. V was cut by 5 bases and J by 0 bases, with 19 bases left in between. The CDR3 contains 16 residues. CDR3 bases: TGCAGCGTTACAGCTACGTCGTGGCACCTGAACACTGAAGCTTTCTTT. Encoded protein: CSVTATSWHLNTEAFF.

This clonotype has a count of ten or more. CDR3 in DNA: TGCAGTGCTAGAGACAGCCTCGACCAGCCCCAGCATTTT. Translated, it gives CSARDSLDQPQHF. The genes are TRBV20-1 and TRBJ1-5; D unresolved. The CDR3 has 13 amino acids. V was trimmed by 0 bases and J by 7 bases, leaving 10 bases between them. CDR1 is DFQATT, CDR2 SNEGSKA, per germline (reference sequence).

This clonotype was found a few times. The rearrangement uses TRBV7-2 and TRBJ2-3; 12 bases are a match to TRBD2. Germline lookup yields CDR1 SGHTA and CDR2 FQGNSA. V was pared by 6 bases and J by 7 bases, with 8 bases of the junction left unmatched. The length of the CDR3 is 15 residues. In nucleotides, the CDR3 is TGTGCCAGCAGTCCACGACTAGCGGGGGCTCATACGCAGTATTTT. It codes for CASSPRLAGAHTQYF.

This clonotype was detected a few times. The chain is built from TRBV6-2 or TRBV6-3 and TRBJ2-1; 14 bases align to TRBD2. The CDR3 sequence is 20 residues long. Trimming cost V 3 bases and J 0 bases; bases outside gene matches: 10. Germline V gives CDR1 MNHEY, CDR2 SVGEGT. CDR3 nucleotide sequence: TGTGCCAGCAGTTATACGACTAGCGGGGGGGTAACGAGCTCCTACAATGAGCAGTTCTTC. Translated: CASSYTTSGGVTSSYNEQFF.

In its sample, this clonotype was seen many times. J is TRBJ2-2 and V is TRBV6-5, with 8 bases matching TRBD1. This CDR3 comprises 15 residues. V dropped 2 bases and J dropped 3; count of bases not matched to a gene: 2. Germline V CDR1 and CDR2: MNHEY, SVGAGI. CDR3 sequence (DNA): TGTGCCAGCAGTTACGACAGGGGTTACACCGGGGAGCTGTTTTTT. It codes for CASSYDRGYTGELFF.

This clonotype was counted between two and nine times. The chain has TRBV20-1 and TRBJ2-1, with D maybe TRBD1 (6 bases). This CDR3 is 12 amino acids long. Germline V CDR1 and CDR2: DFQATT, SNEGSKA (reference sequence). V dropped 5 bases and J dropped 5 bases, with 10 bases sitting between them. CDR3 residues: CSARGQNNEQFF. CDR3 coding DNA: TGCAGTGCTCGCGGACAGAACAATGAGCAGTTCTTC.

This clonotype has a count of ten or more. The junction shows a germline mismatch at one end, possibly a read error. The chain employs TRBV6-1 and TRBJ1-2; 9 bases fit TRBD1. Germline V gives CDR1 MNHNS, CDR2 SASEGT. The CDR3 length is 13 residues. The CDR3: CASSRGQGSFDIF. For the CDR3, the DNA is TGTGCCAGCAGTCGCGGACAGGGGAGCTTCGATATCTTC.

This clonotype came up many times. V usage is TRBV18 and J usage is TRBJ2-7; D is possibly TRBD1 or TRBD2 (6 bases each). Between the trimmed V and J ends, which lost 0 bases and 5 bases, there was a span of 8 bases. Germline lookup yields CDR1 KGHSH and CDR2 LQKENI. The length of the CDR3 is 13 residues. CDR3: CASSPPEGDEQYV. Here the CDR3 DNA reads TGTGCCAGCTCACCACCGGAGGGGGACGAGCAGTACGTC.

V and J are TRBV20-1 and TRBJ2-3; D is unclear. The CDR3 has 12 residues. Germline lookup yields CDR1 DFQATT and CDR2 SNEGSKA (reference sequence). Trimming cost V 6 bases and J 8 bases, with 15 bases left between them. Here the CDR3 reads CSAATPTGTQYF. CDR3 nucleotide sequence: TGCAGTGCGGCGACACCCACGGGTACGCAGTATTTT.

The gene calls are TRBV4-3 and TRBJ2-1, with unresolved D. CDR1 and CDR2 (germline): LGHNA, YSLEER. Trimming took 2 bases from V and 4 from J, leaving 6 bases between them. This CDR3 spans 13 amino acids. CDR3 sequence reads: CASSQQNYNEQFF. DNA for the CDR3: TGCGCCAGCAGCCAACAGAATTACAATGAGCAGTTCTTC.

CDR3 nucleotide sequence: TGTGCCAGCAGCTTAGCACAAGTAGAGGAGACCCAGTACTTC. This sequence encodes CASSLAQVEETQYF. The chain combines TRBV7-8 with TRBJ2-5; D is undetermined. Germline V gene lookup returns CDR1 SGHVS and CDR2 FQNEAQ. V lost 0 bases and J lost 5, with 10 bases in between. This CDR3 spans 14 amino acids.